A single sample gave rise to the 30 T cell receptor beta chains below, sequenced in a study of control samples from healthy donors and cancer patients. Clones were read by immunoSEQ multiplex PCR, and TCRdb kept only the in-frame ones, dropping some. The table has about 170,000 clones, 91% seen once. Sequenced: blood. These TCRs come from a woman aged 30 to 39 in good health.

The chain carries TRBV2 and TRBJ1-3; 7 bases map to TRBD1. The CDR3 totals 14 residues. Trimming removed 3 bases from V and 4 bases from J; junction bases left unmatched: 3. The germline V gene has CDR1 SNHLY and CDR2 FYNNEI. The CDR3, as DNA: TGTGCCAGCAGTGACAGGGGGTCAGGAAACACCATATATTTT. This gives the protein CASSDRGSGNTIYF.

The DNA for the CDR3 is TGTGCTAGTGGTTTGTCGACCTGGACTAGCAGCCACAATGAGCAGTTCTTC. Its translation: CASGLSTWTSSHNEQFF. The chain uses TRBV12-5 and TRBJ2-1; the match to TRBD2 covers 8 bases. With V trimmed by 2 bases and J by 5 bases, 11 bases remained unmatched. The germline CDR1 and CDR2 sequences are LGHNT and FRNRAP. This CDR3 comprises 17 residues.

J is TRBJ2-7 and V is TRBV19; D may be TRBD2 (6 bases). Trimming took off 3 bases at V and 1 base at J, with 10 bases between the two ends. Germline lookup yields CDR1 LNHDA and CDR2 SQIVND (reference sequence). CDR3 length equals 14 residues. Here the CDR3 reads CASSMRDKSYEQYF. In DNA form, the CDR3 reads TGTGCCAGTAGTATGCGGGATAAGTCCTACGAGCAGTACTTC.

The CDR3 is CASSVATAPDTQYF. Here the CDR3 DNA reads TGTGCCAGCAGCGTAGCTACAGCACCAGATACGCAGTATTTT. This chain uses TRBV9 with TRBJ2-3; D gene unclear. Between the trimmed V and J ends, which lost 0 bases and 4 bases, there was a span of 9 bases. The germline gives CDR1 SGDLS, CDR2 YYNGEE. The CDR3 consists of 14 residues.

There are a few counts of this clone. J is TRBJ2-1 and V is TRBV2; no firm D call. Trimming left V 6 bases short and J 2 bases short, with 11 bases between. Germline values: CDR1 SNHLY, CDR2 FYNNEI. The CDR3 is 14 residues long. In nucleotides, the CDR3 is TGTGCCAGCAGCCTAGACCCGCCCTACAATGAGCAGTTCTTC. It is translated as CASSLDPPYNEQFF.

This chain connects TRBV24-1 to TRBJ2-7; 9 positions agree with TRBD1. The trim removed 7 bases at V and 6 bases at J, leaving 9 bases unmatched. The germline gives CDR1 KGHDR, CDR2 SFDVKD. The CDR3 is 14 residues long. The CDR3 nucleotides read TGTGCCACCAGGTCCGGGACAGGGTCAACCGAGCAGTACTTC. Residues: CATRSGTGSTEQYF.

V is TRBV28 and J is TRBJ2-3; D possibly corresponds to TRBD1 (6 bases). Looked up from germline, CDR1 is MDHEN and CDR2 is SYDVKM. V lost 4 bases to trimming and J lost 2 bases, with 10 bases between them. The CDR3 is made up of 14 amino acids. CDR3 loop: CASSSTGDTDTQYF. The CDR3 DNA reads TGTGCCAGCAGTTCGACAGGAGACACAGATACGCAGTATTTT.

The chain has TRBV5-4 and TRBJ2-1; possibly TRBD1 for D (6 bases). Germline CDR1 and CDR2: SGHNT and YYREEE (reference sequence). This CDR3 has 15 amino acids. V was cut by 0 bases and J by 5 bases, with 12 bases left in between. The CDR3 here is CASSLGQGSHNEQFF. DNA of the CDR3: TGTGCCAGCAGCTTGGGTCAGGGGTCCCACAATGAGCAGTTCTTC.

The J gene is TRBJ1-1, the V gene TRBV9; 7 bases map to TRBD1. Germline loops: CDR1 SGDLS, CDR2 YYNGEE. The length of the CDR3 is 14 residues. V lost 0 bases and J lost 1; bases outside the gene matches: 0. CDR3 amino acids: CASSVGQGNTEAFF. The CDR3 nucleotides read TGTGCCAGCAGCGTAGGACAGGGGAACACTGAAGCTTTCTTT.

The chain joins TRBV12-3 or TRBV12-4 to TRBJ1-1, with D unresolved. The CDR3 is 13 amino acids. V dropped 2 bases and J dropped 1 base, with 5 bases sitting between them. CDR3: CASSLRENTEAFF. The DNA for the CDR3 is TGTGCCAGCAGTTTAAGGGAGAACACTGAAGCTTTCTTT.

V usage is TRBV13 and J usage is TRBJ1-2; the D is unclear. The CDR3 extends over 14 amino acids. CDR1 and CDR2 from the germline V gene are PRHDT and FYEKMQ (reference sequence). Trimming took 2 bases from V and 1 from J, leaving 8 bases between them. Here the CDR3 reads CASSLTGINYGYTF. The CDR3 DNA reads TGTGCCAGCAGCTTAACCGGAATTAACTATGGCTACACCTTC.

This sequence joins TRBV9 and TRBJ2-2, with D perhaps matching TRBD1 (6 bases). CDR1 is SGDLS, CDR2 YYNGEE, per germline. The CDR3 runs 15 residues. The V and J ends lost 5 bases and 1 base respectively, with 12 bases between them. DNA of the CDR3: TGTGCCAGCAGTGCCAGGGGCGAGAACACCGGGGAGCTGTTTTTT. This sequence encodes CASSARGENTGELFF.

The CDR3 region is CASSQRLAGGGQETQYF. In DNA form, the CDR3 reads TGCGCCAGCAGCCAACGACTAGCGGGGGGGGGTCAAGAGACCCAGTACTTC. The chain has TRBV4-1 and TRBJ2-5; the match to TRBD2 covers 14 bases. This CDR3 has 17 residues. Germline V gene sequence: CDR1 MGHRA, CDR2 YSYEKL. Losses at the gene ends were 2 bases for V and 2 bases for J; bases not matched to a gene: 4.

J is TRBJ1-2 and V is TRBV28, with D possibly matching TRBD1 (6 bases). This CDR3 spans 12 amino acids. V lost 8 bases, J lost 5 bases, and 12 bases lay in between. Per germline, CDR1 MDHEN and CDR2 SYDVKM. The CDR3 DNA sequence: TGTGCCAGCCTCGGGACACGGTATGGCTACACCTTC. Protein sequence: CASLGTRYGYTF.

This clone was detected only once. The chain recombines TRBV19 with TRBJ1-1; TRBD1 is a possible D gene (6 bases). CDR1 and CDR2 (germline): LNHDA, SQIVND (reference sequence). The V end was cut by 3 bases, the J end by 6 bases, with 11 bases between. The CDR3 length is 13 residues. CDR3 nucleotides: TGTGCCAGTAGTATCCAACAGGGCCCTGAAGCTTTCTTT. Amino acid sequence: CASSIQQGPEAFF.

This clone was counted a single time. The sample holds other DNA sequences that translate to the same CDR3. The V and J genes are TRBV19 and TRBJ1-5; D is unresolved. V lost 3 bases and J 4 bases, leaving 7 bases between the germline ends. Germline V gene sequence: CDR1 LNHDA, CDR2 SQIVND (reference sequence). The CDR3 totals 13 residues. The CDR3 spells CASSMGRNQPQHF. CDR3 nucleotide sequence: TGTGCCAGTAGTATGGGGAGGAATCAGCCCCAGCATTTT. The full variable domain, completed using reference TRBV19 and TRBJ1-5, is DGGITQSPKYLFRKEGQNVTLSCEQNLNHDAMYWYRQDPGQGLRLIYYSQIVNDFQKGDIAEGYSVSREKKESFPLTVTSAQKNPTAFYLCASSMGRNQPQHFGDGTRLSIL.

The gene calls are TRBV24-1 and TRBJ2-3, with 8 nucleotides matching TRBD2. This CDR3 has 15 amino acids. V trimming: 3 bases; J trimming: 8 bases; junction bases outside the gene matches: 9. Germline V gives CDR1 KGHDR, CDR2 SFDVKD. The CDR3 loop reads CATSDETSAMGTQYF. In nucleotides, the CDR3 is TGTGCCACCAGTGATGAGACTAGCGCGATGGGTACGCAGTATTTT.

The chain couples TRBV14 to TRBJ2-3; possibly TRBD1 for D (6 bases). Trimming removed 5 bases at V and 5 bases at J, with 8 bases between. Germline loops: CDR1 SGHDN, CDR2 FVKESK. There are 12 residues in the CDR3. CDR3 DNA sequence: TGTGCCAGCAGCTCCAGGGGAGATACGCAGTATTTT. Translated, it gives CASSSRGDTQYF.

This chain links TRBV27 with TRBJ2-7, with 8 nucleotides matching TRBD1. Trimming removed 5 bases from V and 3 bases from J; junction bases left unmatched: 6. CDR3 length equals 14 residues. CDR1 MNHEY and CDR2 SMNVEV come from the germline V gene (reference sequence). The CDR3 reads CASSPAGGFYEQYF. As DNA, the CDR3 is TGTGCCAGCAGTCCGGCAGGGGGCTTCTACGAGCAGTACTTC.

In the case of this clone: The sample holds other DNA sequences that translate to the same CDR3. The rearrangement uses TRBV11-3 and TRBJ2-1; D remains ambiguous. The V and J ends lost 3 bases and 4 bases respectively, with 7 bases between them. CDR1 and CDR2 (germline): SGHNT, YENEEA. The CDR3 spans 13 residues. CDR3 in amino acids: CASSLGRYNEQFF. In nucleotides, the CDR3 is TGTGCCAGCAGCTTGGGCAGGTACAATGAGCAGTTCTTC.

V gene TRBV6-1 combines with J gene TRBJ2-7; no clear D. Trimming left V 2 bases short and J 0 bases short, with 11 bases between. The CDR3 extends over 15 amino acids. CDR1 MNHNS and CDR2 SASEGT come from the germline V gene. The CDR3 is CASSEFGPSSYEQYF. CDR3 in DNA: TGTGCCAGCAGTGAATTCGGTCCCTCCTCCTACGAGCAGTACTTC.

Only one count was recorded for this clone. The chain carries TRBV14 and TRBJ2-1; D remains ambiguous. The CDR3 is made up of 13 amino acids. The V and J ends lost 6 bases and 0 bases respectively, with 6 bases between them. CDR1 is SGHDN, CDR2 FVKESK, per germline. The CDR3 loop reads CASRLSSYNEQFF. CDR3 bases: TGTGCCAGCAGGCTCAGCTCCTACAATGAGCAGTTCTTC.

The chain joins TRBV6-1 to TRBJ2-7, with TRBD2 matching 8 bases. Germline CDR1 and CDR2: MNHNS and SASEGT. The CDR3 extends over 16 amino acids. V shed 4 bases and J 3 bases; nucleotides not matched to a gene: 11. CDR3 DNA sequence: TGTGCCAGCAGTGCCTCCGACAGAGGGACTAGCTACGAGCAGTACTTC. It specifies CASSASDRGTSYEQYF.

The rearrangement uses TRBV4-3 and TRBJ2-7, with D unclear. With 1 base removed from V and 6 bases from J, the gap between germline ends came to 13 bases. The CDR3 loop spans 14 amino acids. The germline V gene has CDR1 LGHNA and CDR2 YSLEER. The CDR3: CASSQGVDLREQYF. CDR3 coding DNA: TGCGCCAGCAGCCAAGGGGTAGACCTCCGCGAGCAGTACTTC.

V gene TRBV5-5 combines with J gene TRBJ1-6; D remains unclear. Germline CDR1 reads SGHKS; CDR2 reads YYEKEE (reference sequence). Deletions cut 4 bases from V and 3 bases from J, with 8 bases between. The CDR3 has 14 amino acids. The CDR3 sequence: CASSAGLYNSPLHF. The CDR3 nucleotides are TGTGCCAGCAGCGCAGGACTCTATAATTCACCCCTCCACTTT.

The gene calls are TRBV7-6 and TRBJ2-3, with 12 bases identical to TRBD2. The CDR3 totals 16 residues. CDR1 is SGHVS, CDR2 FNYEAQ, per germline. V lost 5 bases, J lost 1 base, and 4 bases stayed unmatched. The CDR3 DNA follows: TGTGCCAGCAGCCTCCTAGCGGGAGGGGGCACAGATACGCAGTATTTT. Its protein is CASSLLAGGGTDTQYF.

The chain recombines TRBV7-2 with TRBJ2-5; D is perhaps TRBD1 (6 bases). CDR1 SGHTA and CDR2 FQGNSA come from the germline V gene. Trimming removed 2 bases at V and 2 bases at J, with 9 bases between. The CDR3 sequence is 14 residues long. In DNA, the CDR3 is TGTGCCAGCAGCTTACAGGGGCGTCAAGAGACCCAGTACTTC. It encodes CASSLQGRQETQYF.

This chain joins TRBV25-1 and TRBJ2-2; no clear D gene. The germline V gene encodes CDR1 MGHDK and CDR2 SYGVNS. Trimming shortened V by 1 base and J by 0 bases, and 9 bases separated the two germline ends. The CDR3 contains 16 residues. The CDR3 reads CASSESGDANTGELFF. In DNA, the CDR3 is TGTGCCAGCAGTGAATCCGGCGACGCGAACACCGGGGAGCTGTTTTTT.

V usage is TRBV16 and J usage is TRBJ2-3, with no clear D. The germline V and J ends were trimmed by 0 bases and 1 base, with 8 bases remaining between them. Germline-derived CDR1 and CDR2 are KGHSY and FQNENV. CDR3 length: 15 residues. The CDR3 DNA reads TGTGCCAGCAGCCAATCCCGGCTAGGCACAGATACGCAGTATTTT. This translates into CASSQSRLGTDTQYF.

The genes are TRBV2 and TRBJ2-7, with TRBD1 matching 7 bases. This CDR3 has 11 residues. CDR1 SNHLY and CDR2 FYNNEI come from the germline V gene. Trimming at V came to 4 bases and at J to 6 bases, leaving 0 bases not matched to a gene. CDR3 protein: CASSAGGEQYF. CDR3 in DNA: TGTGCCAGCAGTGCAGGGGGCGAGCAGTACTTC.